These 26 T cell receptor beta chains were all obtained from the same sample, sequenced in a study of CD8+CD57+ T cells in acquired aplastic anemia. Template material for TCR beta VDJ and CDR3 profiling consisted of genomic DNA. TCRdb analysed the reads with MiXCR anew, one entry per CDR3 protein. The sample comprises about 420,000 distinct CDR3 sequences, just under 70% of which are singletons, and approximately 3.8% rests with the top ten. Sequencing was carried out using sorted CD4+, CD8+, or CD8+CD57+ T cells (not recorded which) from PBMCs. These receptors originate from a human donor in good health, serving as a control.

This clonotype was recorded only once. This may stem from a read error, because a much larger clone lies one nucleotide away. The rearrangement uses TRBV20-1 and TRBJ1-1; D unclear. The CDR3 extends over 14 amino acids. Germline V gene data show CDR1 as DFQATT and CDR2 as SNEGSKA (reference sequence). The CDR3 DNA is TGCAGTGCTAGAGATCGTGGTGTCTACACTGGAGCTTTCTTT. Residues: CSARDRGVYTGAFF.

The V and J genes are TRBV7-7 and TRBJ2-3; 10 bases map to TRBD1. Unmatched junction bases numbered 17, after V lost 6 bases and J lost 11 bases. The germline CDR1 and CDR2 sequences are SSHAT and FNYEAQ (reference sequence). The CDR3 runs to 16 residues. This chain's CDR3 is CASSPDRGLTGELQYF. The CDR3 DNA sequence: TGTGCCAGCAGTCCCGACAGGGGGCTCACCGGGGAGCTGCAGTATTTT.

About this clonotype: The CDR3 ends on some other residue instead of the conserved phenylalanine or tryptophan, so this is likely a read error. Because the CDR3's place on the DNA is in doubt, the DNA is left out and the CDR3 is given as listed by TCRdb. The gene calls are TRBV19 and TRBJ1-6; the table calls TRBD1, which could not be checked here. Ends included, the CDR3 has 11 residues. The V gene's germline CDR1 is LNHDA and CDR2 SQIVND (reference sequence). CDR3 in amino acids: CASSEGHRPDY.

This clonotype was recorded many times. The chain couples TRBV24-1 to TRBJ1-1; 7 nucleotides line up with TRBD1. Per the germline V gene, CDR1 is KGHDR and CDR2 is SFDVKD. The CDR3 contains 14 residues. After removal of 5 bases from V and 3 bases from J, the junction contained 5 bases not matched to a gene. The DNA for the CDR3 is TGTGCCACCAGTGGTCAGGGGGGAGACACTGAAGCTTTCTTT. The encoded protein is CATSGQGGDTEAFF.

In its sample, this clonotype was seen many times. The chain combines TRBV19 with TRBJ2-3; TRBD2 matches 13 bases. The CDR3 is made up of 18 amino acids. Germline values: CDR1 LNHDA, CDR2 SQIVND (reference sequence). With 4 bases clipped from V and 2 bases from J, the junction kept 9 bases outside the gene matches. CDR3 sequence (DNA): TGTGCCAGTAGTACATATCGGACTAGCGGGGGATCCACAGATACGCAGTATTTT. Residues: CASSTYRTSGGSTDTQYF.

Remarks on this clonotype: Germline is not matched at one junction end, which may reflect a read error. The chain has TRBV7-9 and TRBJ2-1; no firm D call. The CDR3 totals 15 residues. Looked up from germline, CDR1 is SEHNR and CDR2 is FQNEAQ (reference sequence). DNA of the CDR3: TGTGCCAGCAACTCCGGGCGCACCACCTACAATAAGCAGTTCTTC. This gives the protein CASNSGRTTYNKQFF.

This clonotype was counted a single time. The chain links TRBV19 to TRBJ2-7; D is unresolved. CDR3 length equals 13 residues. V was shortened by 5 bases and J by 6 bases, with 14 bases between the two germline ends. CDR1 is LNHDA and CDR2 is SQIVND in the germline V gene (reference sequence). The CDR3 sequence: CASSLKGMTEQYF. The CDR3 region has the DNA TGTGCCAGTAGTTTAAAGGGTATGACCGAGCAGTACTTC.

The CDR3, as DNA: TGCGCCAGCAGCCAAGGTTTGGCAAACTCCACCATATATTTT. It encodes CASSQGLANSTIYF. The J gene is TRBJ1-3, the V gene TRBV5-1, with no clear D. V dropped 4 bases and J dropped 9 bases, with 17 bases sitting between them. This CDR3 region has 14 residues. Germline V gene data show CDR1 as SGHRS and CDR2 as YFSETQ.

This chain joins TRBV20-1 and TRBJ2-1, with D possibly TRBD2 on 6 matching bases. This CDR3 is built from 14 residues. Germline CDR1 reads DFQATT; CDR2 reads SNEGSKA (reference sequence). In DNA, the CDR3 is TGCAGCGGGAGACGGGCCGGAGTGGCCAATGAGCAGTTCTTC. Encoded protein: CSGRRAGVANEQFF.

The rearrangement joins TRBV7-9 to TRBJ1-1; D is unclear. The CDR3 extends over 13 amino acids. CDR1 is SEHNR and CDR2 is FQNEAQ in the germline V gene (reference sequence). The germline V and J ends were trimmed by 3 bases and 1 base, with 6 bases remaining between them. The CDR3 reads CASSFPPNTEAFF. DNA for the CDR3: TGTGCCAGCAGCTTCCCACCGAACACTGAAGCTTTCTTT.

The rearrangement uses TRBV11-2 and TRBJ2-3; TRBD1 matches 8 bases. The V and J ends lost 6 bases and 3 bases, in that order; junction bases with no gene match: 14. Germline CDR1 and CDR2: SGHAT and FQNNGV. The length of the CDR3 is 17 residues. CDR3 DNA sequence: TGTGCCAGCAGTCTAGGAGCAGGGGGCGCCGGAACAGATACGCAGTATTTT. Its protein product is CASSLGAGGAGTDTQYF.

This clonotype showed up just once. This chain links TRBV12-3 or TRBV12-4 with TRBJ2-7, with TRBD1 matching over 10 bases. V shed 6 bases and J 7 bases; nucleotides not matched to a gene: 6. This CDR3 is 13 amino acids long. Here the CDR3 DNA reads TGTGCCAGCAGCAACGGGACAGGGGAGGAGCAGTACTTC. This sequence encodes CASSNGTGEEQYF.

With regard to this clonotype: This may come from a read error, since a much larger clone is one base off. The chain recombines TRBV12-3 or TRBV12-4 with TRBJ2-2; 9 positions agree with TRBD2. The length of the CDR3 is 17 residues. CDR3 sequence (DNA): TGTGCCAGCAGTCGCGGCGGGGGGGATTTCAACACCGGGGGGCTGTTTTTT. Its translation is CASSRGGGDFNTGGLFF.

This clonotype was observed at least ten times. V usage is TRBV6-6 and J usage is TRBJ2-1; 11 nucleotides agree with TRBD2. Germline assignment: CDR1 MNHNY and CDR2 SVGAGI (reference sequence). J lost 7 bases, V lost 6 bases, and 8 bases had no gene match. The CDR3 has 15 residues. The CDR3 region is CASRNSGGAGNEQFF. CDR3 nucleotides: TGTGCCAGCAGAAATAGCGGGGGGGCGGGGAATGAGCAGTTCTTC.

This clonotype occurred many times. The V and J genes are TRBV6-6 and TRBJ2-5, with D tentatively TRBD1 (6 bases). This CDR3 contains 16 residues. Germline V lookup: CDR1 MNHNY, CDR2 SVGAGI (reference sequence). Deletions cut 0 bases from V and 5 bases from J, with 16 bases between. CDR3 DNA: TGTGCCAGCAGTTACTCGATGGCAGGGGCAGGGGAGACCCAGTACTTC. Encoded protein: CASSYSMAGAGETQYF.

The V and J genes are TRBV20-1 and TRBJ2-5, with a tentative D call TRBD2 (6 bases). This CDR3 contains 12 residues. Germline CDR1 and CDR2: DFQATT and SNEGSKA (reference sequence). The V gene lost 6 bases and the J gene lost 2 bases, with 10 bases spanning the gap. The CDR3 sequence: CSASGVQETQYF. CDR3 sequence (DNA): TGCAGTGCCTCGGGGGTGCAAGAGACCCAGTACTTC.

With respect to this clonotype: Since the CDR3 does not end with the conserved phenylalanine or tryptophan, this likely comes from a read error. No DNA is shown, since the ends of the CDR3 on it are uncertain; the CDR3 is the one TCRdb lists. V usage is TRBV7-2 and J usage is TRBJ2-7; TRBD1, the table's D call, was not compared with the DNA. The CDR3 is 13 residues long, counting both termini. Germline-derived CDR1 and CDR2 are SGHTA and FQGNSA. CDR3 sequence: CASSVIPGPNEKL.

About this clonotype itself: Germline is not matched at one junction end, which may reflect a read error. The chain uses TRBV5-1 and TRBJ2-5; no reliable D call. Germline lookup yields CDR1 SGHRS and CDR2 YFSETQ. There are 13 residues in the CDR3. CDR3 bases: TGCGCCGGCAGCTTGGTACTGCAAGAGACCCAGTACTTC. Translated: CAGSLVLQETQYF. The full variable domain, its missing parts supplied by reference TRBV5-1 and TRBJ2-5, is KAGVTQTPRYLIKTRGQQVTLSCSPISGHRSVSWYQQTPGQGLQFLFEYFSETQRNKGNFPGRFSGRQFSNSRSEMNVSTLELGDSALYLCAGSLVLQETQYFGPGTRLLVL.

This rearrangement joins TRBV5-6 to TRBJ1-6; D remains ambiguous. V gave up 2 bases and J gave up 13 bases, with 13 bases separating them. CDR3 length: 13 amino acids. Germline CDR1 and CDR2: SGHDT and YYEEEE. As DNA, the CDR3 is TGTGCCAGCAGCTTCGCCCAGGAAGGTCCCCTCCACTTT. It yields the protein CASSFAQEGPLHF.

In its sample, this clonotype was seen many times. This rearrangement joins TRBV13 to TRBJ1-5; D perhaps matches TRBD1 (6 bases). Germline CDR1 and CDR2: PRHDT and FYEKMQ (reference sequence). The CDR3 length is 16 residues. V lost 0 bases to trimming and J lost 3 bases, with 12 bases between them. CDR3 sequence (DNA): TGTGCCAGCAGCTTAGGGGCCAGGGGCAACAATCAGCCCCAGCATTTT. Translating it yields CASSLGARGNNQPQHF. The full variable domain, completed using reference TRBV13 and TRBJ1-5, is AAGVIQSPRHLIKEKRETATLKCYPIPRHDTVYWYQQGPGQDPQFLISFYEKMQSDKGSIPDRFSAQQFSDYHSELNMSSLELGDSALYFCASSLGARGNNQPQHFGDGTRLSIL.

DNA of the CDR3: TGCAGCGGACTAGCGGGAGAGGGTTACGAGCAGTACTTC. Protein sequence: CSGLAGEGYEQYF. The V call is TRBV29-1, the J call TRBJ2-7; 12 bases match TRBD2. Germline V CDR1 and CDR2: SQVTM, ANQGSEA. This CDR3 contains 13 residues. V was pared by 7 bases and J by 4 bases, with 5 bases of the junction left unmatched.

This clonotype was recorded once. The chain joins TRBV10-3 to TRBJ1-2; the D gene is possibly TRBD1 (5 bases). V lost 10 bases and J lost 5, with 23 bases in between. In germline, CDR1 is ENHRY, CDR2 SYGVKD. The CDR3 runs 15 residues. The CDR3, as DNA: TGTGCCAGCAGGGACGACACGAGGACTGCGTATGGCTACACCTTC. Translating gives CASRDDTRTAYGYTF.

Only a few counts were recorded for this clonotype. Germline is not matched at one junction end, which may reflect a read error. V is TRBV10-3 and J is TRBJ2-5, with TRBD1 matching over 10 bases. This CDR3 comprises 15 residues. Germline lookup yields CDR1 ENHRY and CDR2 SYGVKD. The CDR3 sequence is CASSVDRGRQETQYF. CDR3 DNA sequence: TGTGCCAGCAGTGTAGACAGGGGGCGTCAAGAGACCCAGTACTTC.

The count of this clonotype is one. This chain links TRBV15 with TRBJ2-2, with 8 bases aligning to TRBD2. V gave up 5 bases and J gave up 2 bases; unmatched junction bases: 10. Germline assignment: CDR1 LNHNV and CDR2 YYDKDF (reference sequence). The CDR3 length is 17 residues. The CDR3 DNA reads as TGTGCCACCAGCCAGACTACGGGGGGGGCTAACACCGGGGAGCTGTTTTTT. Protein sequence: CATSQTTGGANTGELFF.

The V gene is TRBV25-1, the J gene TRBJ1-3; D is uncertain. Germline CDR1 and CDR2: MGHDK and SYGVNS. V was pared by 4 bases and J by 5 bases, with 12 bases between. The CDR3 loop spans 14 amino acids. The CDR3 is CASSATGVRNTIYF. CDR3 DNA sequence: TGTGCCAGCAGTGCTACGGGCGTTAGAAACACCATATATTTT.

Notes on this clonotype: An end of the junction differs from the germline gene, which may be a read error. This chain joins TRBV7-3 and TRBJ2-5, with TRBD2 matching 7 bases. The length of the CDR3 is 14 residues. Germline V gene data show CDR1 as SGHTA and CDR2 as FQGTGA. The CDR3 reads CASGLGGGGETQYF. CDR3 in DNA: TGTGCCAGCGGCTTGGGGGGGGGGGGTGAGACCCAGTACTTC.